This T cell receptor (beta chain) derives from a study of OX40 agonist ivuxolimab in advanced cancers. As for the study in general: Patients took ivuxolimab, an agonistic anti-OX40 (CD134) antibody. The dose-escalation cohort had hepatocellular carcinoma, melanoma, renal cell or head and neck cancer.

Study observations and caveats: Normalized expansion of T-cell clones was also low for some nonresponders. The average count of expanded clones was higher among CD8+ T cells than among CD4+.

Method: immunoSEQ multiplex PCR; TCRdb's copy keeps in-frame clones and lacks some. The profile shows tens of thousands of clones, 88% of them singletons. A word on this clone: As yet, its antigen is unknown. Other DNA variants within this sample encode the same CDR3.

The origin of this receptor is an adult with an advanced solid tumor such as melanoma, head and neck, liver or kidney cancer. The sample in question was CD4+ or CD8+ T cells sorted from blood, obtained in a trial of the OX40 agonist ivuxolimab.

CDR3 nucleotide sequence: TGCGCCAGCAGCACCGGGACAGGCTACGAGCAGTACTTC. Its translation: CASSTGTGYEQYF. The rearrangement uses TRBV5-1 and TRBJ2-7; 8 nucleotides line up with TRBD1. The V gene end was trimmed by 4 bases and the J gene end by 3 bases; junction bases not matched to a gene: 3. Per the germline V gene, CDR1 is SGHRS and CDR2 is YFSETQ. This CDR3 region has 13 residues.